The rows below give T cell receptor beta chains drawn from one sample of a study of T cell repertoires in cytomegalovirus infection. One entry per CDR3 protein results from TCRdb running MiXCR on the reads. The sample has approximately 500,000 distinct CDR3 sequences; around 27% are singletons. The sample taken for sequencing was PBMCs. These receptors were obtained from a human donor in good health (CMV status not recorded). Some clones in this sample may be carry-over from other donors' samples. The CDR3 runs from the conserved cysteine through the conserved F or W. The D gene is left open where the match is weak. Clone size is stated in some rows and not others, as once, few, many or a class when expanded.

J gene: TRBJ2-5
CDR3 length: 16
V gene: TRBV5-6
D gene: NA
clone size: few
CDR3 DNA: TGTGCCAGCAGTTCCGAACGACGGACAGCATGGGAGACCCAGTACTTC
CDR3 protein: CASSSERRTAWETQYF

J gene: TRBJ1-5
CDR3 length: 13
V gene: TRBV7-8
D gene: NA
clone size: NA
CDR3 DNA: TGTGCCAGCAGCTTATCAGTGGATCGGGCCCAGCATTTT
CDR3 protein: CASSLSVDRAQHF

J gene: TRBJ2-1
CDR3 length: 18
V gene: TRBV7-2
D gene: TRBD2
clone size: many
CDR3 DNA: TGTGCCAGCAGCTTAGTCCCTCCCGGGAGGAGCTCCTACAATGAGCAGTTCTTC
CDR3 protein: CASSLVPPGRSSYNEQFF

J gene: TRBJ2-1
CDR3 length: 14
V gene: TRBV10-2
D gene: NA
clone size: NA
CDR3 DNA: TGCGCCAGCACAGTGGCGGGGAGCCCTAATGAGCAGTTCTTC
CDR3 protein: CASTVAGSPNEQFF

J gene: TRBJ2-1
CDR3 length: 12
V gene: TRBV12-3/TRBV12-4
D gene: NA
clone size: NA
CDR3 DNA: TGTGCCAGCGCAAGGGAGTACAATGAGCAGTTCTTC
CDR3 protein: CASAREYNEQFF

J gene: TRBJ1-1
CDR3 length: 17
V gene: TRBV7-2
D gene: NA
clone size: many
CDR3 DNA: TGTGCCAGCAGCGGACGCGGGACCGGCGCGATGTATAGTGAAGCTTTCTTT
CDR3 protein: CASSGRGTGAMYSEAFF

J gene: TRBJ2-3
CDR3 length: 13
V gene: TRBV6-5
D gene: NA
clone size: NA
CDR3 DNA: TGTGCCAGCAGGCCTTCGGGGGCAGATACGCAGTATTTT
CDR3 protein: CASRPSGADTQYF

J gene: TRBJ1-2
CDR3 length: 13
V gene: TRBV5-6
D gene: NA
clone size: few
CDR3 DNA: TGTGCCACCCGACAAGTTACTAACTATGGCTACACCTTC
CDR3 protein: CATRQVTNYGYTF

J gene: TRBJ2-7
CDR3 length: 15
V gene: TRBV6-6
D gene: TRBD2
clone size: NA
CDR3 DNA: TGTGCCAGCAGTTACTCGATGGGAGGGACCTACGAGCAGTACTTC
CDR3 protein: CASSYSMGGTYEQYF

J gene: TRBJ1-3
CDR3 length: 14
V gene: TRBV7-2
D gene: TRBD1
clone size: many
CDR3 DNA: TGTGCCAGCAGCCCCAGGGACAGGGGAAACACCATATATTTT
CDR3 protein: CASSPRDRGNTIYF

J gene: TRBJ2-2
CDR3 length: 15
V gene: TRBV10-3
D gene: NA
clone size: NA
CDR3 DNA: TGTGCCATCAGTGAGATGGCGGGAAACACCGGGGAGCTGTTTTTT
CDR3 protein: CAISEMAGNTGELFF